These T cell receptor beta chains were read from a single sample in a study of cytomegalovirus exposure and HLA in healthy donors. The protocol was immunoSEQ multiplex PCR, while the TCRdb copy is restricted to in-frame clones and leaves out a portion. Among about 250,000 clones listed, 72% were seen once. Input material: PBMCs. Receptors were obtained from a female donor in good health and CMV-seronegative. The CDR3 runs from the conserved cysteine through the conserved F or W.

v_call cdr3_aa
TRBV27 CASSLSASGRTPGTGELFF
TRBV7-7 CASSLGEYTGELFF
TRBV10-2 CASSSIQAFTEAFF
TRBV27 CASSRREGRTEAFF
TRBV6-1 CASTATTGVYGYTF
TRBV7-9 CASSLQVGRDTFYEQYF
TRBV5-1 CASSLGWDSRNTQYF
TRBV7-5 CVRSFCAGRTYNEQFF
TRBV5-1 CASSRKGEGYEQYF
TRBV4-2 CASSQDITYYNEQFF
TRBV27 CASSLSWGGTGMYEQYF
TRBV28 CASTLRDTRNSPLHF
TRBV19 CASSIDQGTYEQYF
TRBV19 CASSTVSEAPQHF
TRBV5-1 CASSPIAGGAYNEQFF
TRBV2 CASSDEAGGRYEQYF
TRBV19 CASSMKGHLANYGYTF
TRBV4-1 CASSQVAGRAEAFF
TRBV6-4 CASSPTQGAGTEAFF
TRBV5-1 CASAGGSGRQETQYF
TRBV6-1 CASSEAQRGQPQHF
TRBV6-4 CASSDKGRPTDTQYF
TRBV30 CALPGLAGAGGELFF
TRBV5-1 CASSLVLDRSYEQYF
TRBV28 CASRFGGGGQGPYEQYF
TRBV11-3 CASSGGPSADTQYF
TRBV11-1 CASSWLGDTDYHYEQYF
TRBV29-1 CSDGDRELEQFF
TRBV28 CASSLTSGTSGSYEQYF
TRBV10-3 CAISEGKEGIGTGELFF
TRBV25-1 CASSEGGSEAFF
TRBV28 CASSLASGVPDEQFF
TRBV15 CATSSQRETYEQYF
TRBV25-1 CASSETGKGYTF
TRBV5-1 CASSGGLAGVVEEQFF
TRBV6-6 CASRGGTRFSEQYF
TRBV5-1 CASSSPGGTYEQYF
TRBV20-1 CSVVKGTEAFF
TRBV4-1 CASSQDGQGDEKLFF
TRBV7-8 CASSQGLVTSLEQYF
TRBV10-1 CATRGSGANVLTF
TRBV5-1 CASSFDRPTEAFF
TRBV9 CASSVGGSYEQYF
TRBV27 CASSLLDRPYEQYF
TRBV4-1 CASSQEGGNEQFF
TRBV7-9 CSSSPGQPYEQYF
TRBV18 CASSPQLADNEQFF
TRBV7-9 CASRPGGGEAGELFF
TRBV4-1 CASSLEPGGYEQYF
TRBV5-1 CASSLGLTENEQFF
TRBV18 CASSPLGTNNGNTIYF
TRBV25-1 CASSVTGVETQYF
TRBV5-4 CASNPSGGREAFF
TRBV7-9 CASSFPDRAYGYTF
TRBV28 CASSSNGLGANVLTF